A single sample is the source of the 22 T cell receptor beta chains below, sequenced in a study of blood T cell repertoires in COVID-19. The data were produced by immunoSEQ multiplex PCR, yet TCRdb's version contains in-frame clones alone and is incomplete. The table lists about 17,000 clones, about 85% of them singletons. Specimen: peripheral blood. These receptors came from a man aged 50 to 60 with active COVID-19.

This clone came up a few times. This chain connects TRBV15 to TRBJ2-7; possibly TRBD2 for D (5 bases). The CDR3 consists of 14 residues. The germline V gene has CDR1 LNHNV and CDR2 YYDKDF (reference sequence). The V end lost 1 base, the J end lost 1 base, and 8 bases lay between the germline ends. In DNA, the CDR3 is TGTGCCACCAGCAGAGCCCGGGAATCCTACGAGCAGTACTTC. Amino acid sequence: CATSRARESYEQYF. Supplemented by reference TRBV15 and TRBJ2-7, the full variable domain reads DAMVIQNPRYQVTQFGKPVTLSCSQTLNHNVMYWYQQKSSQAPKLLFHYYDKDFNNEADTPDNFQSRRPNTSFCFLDIRSPGLGDTAMYLCATSRARESYEQYFGPGTRLTVT.

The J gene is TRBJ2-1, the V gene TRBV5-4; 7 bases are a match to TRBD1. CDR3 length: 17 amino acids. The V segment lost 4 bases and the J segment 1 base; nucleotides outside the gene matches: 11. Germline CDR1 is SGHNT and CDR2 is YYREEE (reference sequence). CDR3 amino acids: CASSHKTGFDSYNEQFF. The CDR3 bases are TGTGCCAGCAGCCACAAGACAGGGTTTGATTCCTACAATGAGCAGTTCTTC.

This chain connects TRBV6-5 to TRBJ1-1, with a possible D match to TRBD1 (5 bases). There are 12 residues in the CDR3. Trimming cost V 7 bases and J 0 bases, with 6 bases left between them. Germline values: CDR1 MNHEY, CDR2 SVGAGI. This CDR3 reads CASTGLNTEAFF. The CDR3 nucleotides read TGTGCCAGCACAGGGCTGAACACTGAAGCTTTCTTT.

CDR3 loop: CASSRALTEAFF. The CDR3 region has the DNA TGTGCCAGCAGCCGAGCGCTTACTGAAGCTTTCTTT. The V call is TRBV12-3 or TRBV12-4, the J call TRBJ1-1; no definite D call. The CDR3 covers 12 residues. V lost 6 bases, J lost 5 bases, and 10 bases lay in between.

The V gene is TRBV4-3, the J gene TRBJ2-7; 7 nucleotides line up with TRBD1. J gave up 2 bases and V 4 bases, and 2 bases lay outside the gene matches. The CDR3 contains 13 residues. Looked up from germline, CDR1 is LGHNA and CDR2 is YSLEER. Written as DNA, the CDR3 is TGCGCCAGCAGCCTAGGGACAGCCTACGAGCAGTACTTC. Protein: CASSLGTAYEQYF.

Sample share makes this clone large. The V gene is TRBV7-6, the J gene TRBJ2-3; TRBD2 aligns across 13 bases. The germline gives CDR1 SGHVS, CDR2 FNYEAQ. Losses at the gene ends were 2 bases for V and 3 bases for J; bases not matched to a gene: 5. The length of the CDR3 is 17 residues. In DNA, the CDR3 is TGTGCCAGCAGCTTAACCGGACTAGCGGGAGTTACAGATACGCAGTATTTT. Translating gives CASSLTGLAGVTDTQYF.

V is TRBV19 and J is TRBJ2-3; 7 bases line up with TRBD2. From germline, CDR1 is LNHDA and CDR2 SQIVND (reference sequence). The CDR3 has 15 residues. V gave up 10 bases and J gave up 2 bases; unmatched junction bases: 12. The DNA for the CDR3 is TGTGCCACTAGCGGTCGAGAATTTTACACAGATACGCAGTATTTT. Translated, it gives CATSGREFYTDTQYF. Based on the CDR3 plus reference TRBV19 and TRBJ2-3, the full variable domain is DGGITQSPKYLFRKEGQNVTLSCEQNLNHDAMYWYRQDPGQGLRLIYYSQIVNDFQKGDIAEGYSVSREKKESFPLTVTSAQKNPTAFYLCATSGREFYTDTQYFGPGTRLTVL.

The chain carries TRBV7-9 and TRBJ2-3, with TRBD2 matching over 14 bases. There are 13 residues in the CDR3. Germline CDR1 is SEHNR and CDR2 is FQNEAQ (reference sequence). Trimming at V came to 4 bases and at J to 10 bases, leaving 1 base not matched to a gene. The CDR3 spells CASSSGLAGAQYF. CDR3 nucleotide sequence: TGTGCCAGCAGCTCGGGACTAGCGGGAGCGCAGTATTTT.

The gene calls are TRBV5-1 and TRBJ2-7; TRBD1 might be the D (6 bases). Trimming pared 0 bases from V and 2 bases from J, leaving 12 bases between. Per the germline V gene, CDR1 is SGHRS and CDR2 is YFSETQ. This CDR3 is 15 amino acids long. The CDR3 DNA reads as TGCGCCAGCAGCTTGGGAGGACAGCTCGCCTACGAGCAGTACTTC. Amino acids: CASSLGGQLAYEQYF. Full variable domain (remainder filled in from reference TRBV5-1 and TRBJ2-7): KAGVTQTPRYLIKTRGQQVTLSCSPISGHRSVSWYQQTPGQGLQFLFEYFSETQRNKGNFPGRFSGRQFSNSRSEMNVSTLELGDSALYLCASSLGGQLAYEQYFGPGTRLTVT.

The CDR3 region has the DNA TGTGCCAGTAGTATAGTAGGGACAGGCTATTCACCCCTCCACTTT. Its translation is CASSIVGTGYSPLHF. The chain carries TRBV19 and TRBJ1-6, with 8 bases fitting TRBD1. Unmatched junction bases numbered 4, after V lost 1 base and J lost 8 bases. The CDR3 runs to 15 residues. CDR1 LNHDA and CDR2 SQIVND come from the germline V gene (reference sequence).

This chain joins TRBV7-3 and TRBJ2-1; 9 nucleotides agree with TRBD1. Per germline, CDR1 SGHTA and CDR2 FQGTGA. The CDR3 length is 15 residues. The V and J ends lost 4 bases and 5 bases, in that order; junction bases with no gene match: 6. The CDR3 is CASSSQGAGNNEQFF. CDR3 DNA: TGTGCCAGCAGCTCACAGGGGGCCGGCAACAATGAGCAGTTCTTC.

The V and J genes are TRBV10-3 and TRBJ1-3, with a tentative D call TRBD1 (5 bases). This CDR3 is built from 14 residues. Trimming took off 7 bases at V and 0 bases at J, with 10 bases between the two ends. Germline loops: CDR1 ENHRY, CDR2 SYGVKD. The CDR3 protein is CAITAGHSGNTIYF. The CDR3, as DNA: TGTGCCATCACGGCAGGGCACTCTGGAAACACCATATATTTT.

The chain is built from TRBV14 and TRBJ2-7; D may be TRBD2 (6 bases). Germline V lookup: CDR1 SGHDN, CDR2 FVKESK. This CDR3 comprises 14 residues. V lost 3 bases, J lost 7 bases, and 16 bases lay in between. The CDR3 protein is CASSQAGPSREQYF. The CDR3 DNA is TGTGCCAGCAGCCAGGCGGGACCTTCGAGAGAGCAGTACTTC.

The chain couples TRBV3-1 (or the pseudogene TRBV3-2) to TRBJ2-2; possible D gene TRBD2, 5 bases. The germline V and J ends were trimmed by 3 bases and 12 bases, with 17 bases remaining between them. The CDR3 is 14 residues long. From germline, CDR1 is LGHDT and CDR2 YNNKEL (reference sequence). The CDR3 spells CASSQRADPPKLFF. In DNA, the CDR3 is TGTGCCAGCAGCCAGAGGGCAGATCCTCCCAAGCTGTTTTTT.

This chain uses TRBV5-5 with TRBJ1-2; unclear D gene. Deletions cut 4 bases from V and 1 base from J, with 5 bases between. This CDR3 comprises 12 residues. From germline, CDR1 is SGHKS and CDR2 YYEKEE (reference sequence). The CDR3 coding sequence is TGTGCCAGCAGCCAGAATAACTATGGCTACACCTTC. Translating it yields CASSQNNYGYTF.

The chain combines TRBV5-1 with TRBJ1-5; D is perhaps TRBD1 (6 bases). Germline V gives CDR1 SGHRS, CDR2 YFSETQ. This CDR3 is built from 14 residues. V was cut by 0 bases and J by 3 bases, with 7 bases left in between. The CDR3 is CASSLGGPNQPQHF. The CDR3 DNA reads TGCGCCAGCAGCTTGGGGGGGCCCAATCAGCCCCAGCATTTT.

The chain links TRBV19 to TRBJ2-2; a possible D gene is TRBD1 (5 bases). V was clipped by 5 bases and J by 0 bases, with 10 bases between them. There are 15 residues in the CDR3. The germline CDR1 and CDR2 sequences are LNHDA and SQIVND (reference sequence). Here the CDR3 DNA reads TGTGCCAGTAGTCTTCAGGGTACGAACACCGGGGAGCTGTTTTTT. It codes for CASSLQGTNTGELFF.

The CDR3 spells CASSMGQSNYGYTF. The CDR3 DNA sequence: TGTGCCAGTAGCATGGGACAGTCTAACTATGGCTACACCTTC. The V gene is TRBV19, the J gene TRBJ1-2, with 7 positions matching TRBD1. The ends lost 6 bases at V and 0 bases at J; junction bases unmatched: 4. The CDR3 totals 14 residues. The germline CDR1 and CDR2 sequences are LNHDA and SQIVND (reference sequence).

Written as DNA, the CDR3 is TGTGCCAGCAAGTTTTTGGGGAGGGAGCAGTACTTC. This sequence encodes CASKFLGREQYF. This chain links TRBV2 with TRBJ2-7; tentatively, D is TRBD2 (6 bases). Between the trimmed V and J ends, which lost 7 bases and 7 bases, there was a span of 14 bases. The CDR3 is 12 residues long. Germline CDR1 SNHLY, CDR2 FYNNEI.

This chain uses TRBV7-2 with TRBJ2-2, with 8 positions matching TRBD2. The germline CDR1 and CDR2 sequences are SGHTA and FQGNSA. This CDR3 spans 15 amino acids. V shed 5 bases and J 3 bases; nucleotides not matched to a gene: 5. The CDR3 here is CASSLQAGDTGELFF. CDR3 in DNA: TGTGCCAGCAGCCTTCAAGCGGGGGACACCGGGGAGCTGTTTTTT.

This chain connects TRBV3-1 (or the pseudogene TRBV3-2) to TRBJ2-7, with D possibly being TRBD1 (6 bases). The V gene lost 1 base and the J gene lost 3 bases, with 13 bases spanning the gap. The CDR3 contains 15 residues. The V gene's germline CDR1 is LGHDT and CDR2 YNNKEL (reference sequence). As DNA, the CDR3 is TGTGCCAGCAGCCAAGGAGGGGGAGTCGGCTACGAGCAGTACTTC. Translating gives CASSQGGGVGYEQYF.

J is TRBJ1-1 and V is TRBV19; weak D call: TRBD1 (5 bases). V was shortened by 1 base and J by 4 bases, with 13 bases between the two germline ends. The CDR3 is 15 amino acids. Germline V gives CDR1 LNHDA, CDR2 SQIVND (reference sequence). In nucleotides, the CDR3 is TGTGCCAGTAGTATAGTTGGCGGGGGAACCACTGAAGCTTTCTTT. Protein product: CASSIVGGGTTEAFF.